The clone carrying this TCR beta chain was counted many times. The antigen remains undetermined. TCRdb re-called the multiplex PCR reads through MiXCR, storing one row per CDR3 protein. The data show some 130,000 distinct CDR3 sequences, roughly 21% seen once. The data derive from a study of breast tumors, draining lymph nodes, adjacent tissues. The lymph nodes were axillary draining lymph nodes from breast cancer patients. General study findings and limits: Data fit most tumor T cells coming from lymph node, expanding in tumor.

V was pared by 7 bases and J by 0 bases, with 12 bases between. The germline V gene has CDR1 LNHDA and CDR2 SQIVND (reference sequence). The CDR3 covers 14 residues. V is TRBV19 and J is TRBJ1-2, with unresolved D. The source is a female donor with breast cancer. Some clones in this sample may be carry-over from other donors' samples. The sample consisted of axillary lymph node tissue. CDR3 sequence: CASIPKTSNYGYTF. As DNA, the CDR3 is TGTGCCAGTATCCCGAAGACCTCTAACTATGGCTACACCTTC.